These T cell receptor beta chains were read from a single sample in a study of blood T cell repertoires in COVID-19. Generated by immunoSEQ multiplex PCR, the TCRdb table keeps only in-frame clones and is missing some. The sample holds 190,000 or so clones; approximately 85% are singletons and the top ten take more than 8%. The sequenced sample consisted of peripheral blood. The receptors come from a woman of 80 years or more with acute or convalescent COVID-19. The CDR3 runs from the conserved cysteine through the conserved F or W. D genes are given only for firm matches. A clone size is listed for some rows: how often the clone was seen (once, few, many), or a class if it is expanded.

cdr3_aa cdr3_nt clone_size d_call j_call v_call
CASSRLAGAPGEQFF TGTGCCAGCAGTCGACTAGCGGGGGCCCCCGGTGAGCAGTTCTTC NA TRBD2 TRBJ2-1 TRBV7-9
CASSLGTVAGELFF TGTGCCAGCAGCTTAGGAACAGTAGCCGGGGAGCTGTTTTTT few NA TRBJ2-2 TRBV7-2
CASSPEGPGGYGYTF TGTGCCAGCTCACCAGAAGGCCCCGGGGGTTATGGCTACACCTTC NA NA TRBJ1-2 TRBV18
CASSFQQGSSEQYF TGCGCCAGCAGCTTCCAACAGGGGTCCTCAGAGCAGTACTTC NA TRBD1 TRBJ2-7 TRBV5-1
CASSGGLAGARTQYF TGCGCCAGCAGCGGGGGACTAGCGGGGGCTCGAACGCAGTATTTT NA TRBD2 TRBJ2-3 TRBV5-1
CASSKLAETSGGTDTQYF TGTGCCAGCAGCAAACTAGCGGAAACCTCCGGGGGCACAGATACGCAGTATTTT once NA TRBJ2-3 TRBV21-1
CASSEGKSAGYTF TGTGCCAGCAGTGAAGGGAAGAGCGCTGGCTACACCTTC NA NA TRBJ1-2 TRBV2
CASRWAGTYEQYF TGTGCCAGCAGATGGGCAGGGACCTACGAGCAGTACTTC many NA TRBJ2-7 TRBV2
CSVPDSPNEKLFF TGCAGCGTCCCCGACAGCCCTAATGAAAAACTGTTTTTT NA NA TRBJ1-4 TRBV29-1
CASSSETGVYTF TGTGCCAGCAGCTCGGAGACAGGGGTCTACACCTTC NA TRBD1 TRBJ1-2 TRBV6-5
CASSLGPSGVHNEQFF TGTGCCAGCAGCTTAGGGCCGTCCGGAGTACACAATGAGCAGTTCTTC NA NA TRBJ2-1 TRBV7-6
CASSYTRLGTEAFF TGCGCCAGCAGCTACACGCGGTTGGGTACTGAAGCTTTCTTT NA NA TRBJ1-1 TRBV4-3
CASSIDRTGGGETQYF TGTGCCAGTAGTATAGATCGAACGGGAGGGGGAGAGACCCAGTACTTC NA TRBD2 TRBJ2-5 TRBV19
CASSAQVGEDIQYF TGTGCCAGCAGCGCCCAGGTCGGGGAGGACATTCAGTACTTC NA NA TRBJ2-4 TRBV9
CASSQGLPHTGELFF TGTGCCAGCAGTCAGGGTCTCCCACACACCGGGGAGCTGTTTTTT NA NA TRBJ2-2 TRBV28
CASSLNGGAKNIQYF TGTGCCAGCAGCTTGAACGGGGGGGCCAAAAACATTCAGTACTTC NA TRBD2 TRBJ2-4 TRBV5-4
CASSPGTANSPLHF TGTGCCAGCAGCCCCGGGACAGCTAATTCACCCCTCCACTTT NA TRBD1 TRBJ1-6 TRBV7-9
CASSLRQGSTEAFF TGTGCCAGCAGCTTACGGCAGGGCAGCACTGAAGCTTTCTTT NA NA TRBJ1-1 TRBV11-2
CASSPIQGQGIHEQYF TGTGCCAGCAGCCCCATCCAGGGACAGGGGATCCACGAGCAGTACTTC few TRBD1 TRBJ2-7 TRBV7-6
CASSINRGELFF TGTGCCAGCAGTATTAACAGGGGAGAGCTGTTTTTT NA TRBD1 TRBJ1-4 TRBV6-2/TRBV6-3
CASSPKLAGVLDTQYF TGTGCCAGCAGCCCTAAACTAGCGGGAGTGTTAGATACGCAGTATTTT NA TRBD2 TRBJ2-3 TRBV2
CASSFQGALNEQFF TGTGCCAGCAGCTTCCAGGGGGCGCTGAATGAGCAGTTCTTC NA TRBD1 TRBJ2-1 TRBV11-3
CASSHSDRINEQFF TGTGCCAGCAGCCACTCCGACAGGATCAATGAGCAGTTCTTC NA NA TRBJ2-1 TRBV14
CASSAGGITNEKLFF TGTGCCAGCAGCGCAGGGGGCATAACTAATGAAAAACTGTTTTTT NA TRBD1 TRBJ1-4 TRBV9
CASSPARTSGRELFF TGTGCCAGCAGCCCCGCCCGGACTAGCGGCAGGGAGCTGTTTTTT few TRBD2 TRBJ2-2 TRBV3-1/TRBV3-2
CASSLVLDTSTDTQYF TGTGCCAGCAGCCTAGTACTAGATACTAGCACAGATACGCAGTATTTT once NA TRBJ2-3 TRBV7-2
CASRVTGRGQPQHF TGTGCCAGTAGAGTTACAGGGCGAGGGCAGCCCCAGCATTTT NA NA TRBJ1-5 TRBV19
CASSLGAGLTDTQYF TGTGCCAGCAGTTTAGGGGCAGGGTTAACAGATACGCAGTATTTT NA NA TRBJ2-3 TRBV2
CASSQEGLFNEKLFF TGCGCCAGCAGCCAAGAAGGACTGTTTAATGAAAAACTGTTTTTT NA NA TRBJ1-4 TRBV4-3